Listed below are T cell receptor beta chains from one sample, sequenced in a study of cytomegalovirus exposure and HLA in healthy donors. Assay used: immunoSEQ multiplex PCR; TCRdb lists only in-frame clones, some missing. The repertoire holds about 100,000 clones, with around 69% as singletons. The sample was PBMCs. Receptors were obtained from a woman aged 60-75 years in good health and CMV-seropositive. Both conserved end residues are part of each CDR3. Fields, in order: D gene, clone size, J gene, V gene, CDR3 protein, CDR3 DNA. A D gene is named only where the DNA matches it firmly. Some rows mark clone size as missing; the rest say once, few, many or name a class of expanded clone.

NA,NA,TRBJ1-2,TRBV5-1,CASSLQGDYGYTF,TGCGCCAGCAGCCTACAGGGTGACTATGGCTACACCTTC
NA,NA,TRBJ1-1,TRBV14,CASSQVVSNTEAFF,TGTGCCAGCAGCCAAGTGGTGAGTAACACTGAAGCTTTCTTT
NA,once,TRBJ1-2,TRBV18,CASSPRALTNYGYTF,TGTGCCAGCTCACCCAGGGCCTTAACAAACTATGGCTACACCTTC
NA,NA,TRBJ1-1,TRBV6-5,CASRAQGNTEAFF,TGTGCCAGCAGGGCACAGGGAAACACTGAAGCTTTCTTT
TRBD2,NA,TRBJ2-1,TRBV4-2,CASSQDSLAEAYNEQFF,TGTGCCAGCAGCCAAGATTCACTAGCGGAGGCATACAATGAGCAGTTCTTC
NA,few,TRBJ1-1,TRBV4-1,CASSRGGITEAFF,TGCGCCAGCAGCCGGGGGGGGATCACTGAAGCTTTCTTT
TRBD1,NA,TRBJ2-7,TRBV7-3,CASAKTGGHVGEQYF,TGTGCCAGCGCCAAAACAGGGGGCCATGTTGGCGAGCAGTACTTC
TRBD2,NA,TRBJ2-5,TRBV6-6,CASRTGGQETQYF,TGTGCCAGCAGAACGGGAGGGCAAGAGACCCAGTACTTC
TRBD2,NA,TRBJ2-1,TRBV19,CASSPGPETDLAGPFIYNEQFF,TGTGCCAGTAGTCCCGGCCCCGAGACAGATCTAGCGGGGCCCTTTATCTACAATGAGCAGTTCTTC
NA,NA,TRBJ2-2,TRBV19,CASSPQGTGELFF,TGTGCCAGTAGTCCCCAGGGTACCGGGGAGCTGTTTTTT
TRBD2,once,TRBJ2-7,TRBV19,CASSRVAGSSYEQYF,TGTGCCAGTAGTAGGGTAGCGGGGAGCTCCTACGAGCAGTACTTC
NA,NA,TRBJ2-3,TRBV2,CASRAGSTDTQYF,TGTGCCAGCAGGGCAGGGAGCACAGATACGCAGTATTTT
TRBD1,NA,TRBJ2-5,TRBV5-1,CASSNPGGPETQYF,TGCGCCAGCAGCAACCCAGGGGGACCGGAGACCCAGTACTTC
TRBD1,NA,TRBJ2-7,TRBV5-6,CASSYRRDSPYEQYF,TGTGCCAGCAGCTATCGTCGGGACAGCCCCTACGAGCAGTACTTC
NA,once,TRBJ1-4,TRBV18,CASSPPRGLQEKLFF,TGTGCCAGCTCACCACCAAGGGGCTTACAGGAAAAACTGTTTTTT
TRBD1,NA,TRBJ2-7,TRBV25-1,CASSVPTGGGTIYEQYF,TGTGCCAGCAGTGTACCAACAGGGGGCGGGACCATCTACGAGCAGTACTTC
TRBD1,NA,TRBJ1-2,TRBV28,CASSYGQAYGYTF,TGTGCCAGCAGTTATGGACAGGCTTATGGCTACACCTTC
TRBD2,NA,TRBJ2-3,TRBV5-4,CASSPSGAAGTDTQYF,TGTGCCAGCAGCCCTAGCGGAGCCGCGGGCACAGATACGCAGTATTTT
NA,NA,TRBJ2-5,TRBV5-4,CASSSPYQETQYF,TGTGCCAGCAGCTCTCCCTACCAAGAGACCCAGTACTTC
NA,NA,TRBJ2-7,TRBV5-1,CASSLSRSSYEQYF,TGCGCCAGCAGCTTATCTCGGAGCTCCTACGAGCAGTACTTC
TRBD1,NA,TRBJ1-2,TRBV18,CASSPRQGYGYTF,TGTGCCAGCTCACCACGACAGGGGTATGGCTACACCTTC
TRBD1,few,TRBJ2-5,TRBV7-9,CASSLKDRVVGETQYF,TGTGCCAGCAGCTTAAAAGACAGGGTGGTCGGAGAGACCCAGTACTTC
TRBD1,NA,TRBJ2-3,TRBV15,CATRAWDRWTDTQYF,TGTGCCACCAGGGCCTGGGACAGATGGACAGATACGCAGTATTTT
NA,NA,TRBJ2-2,TRBV7-3,CASSLTRESSTGELFF,TGTGCCAGCAGCTTAACTCGGGAGTCAAGCACCGGGGAGCTGTTTTTT
NA,NA,TRBJ1-1,TRBV6-6,CASQRAEMNTEAFF,TGTGCCAGTCAGAGGGCTGAGATGAACACTGAAGCTTTCTTT
NA,few,TRBJ2-1,TRBV4-2,CASSQSAFIRGSSSYNEQFF,TGTGCCAGCAGCCAGTCCGCCTTCATTCGTGGGAGTTCCTCCTACAATGAGCAGTTCTTC
NA,NA,TRBJ2-2,TRBV18,CASSPPAGYGNTGELFF,TGTGCCAGCTCACCACCGGCAGGGTACGGTAACACCGGGGAGCTGTTTTTT
TRBD2,NA,TRBJ2-1,TRBV19,CASSMQAGYGQFF,TGTGCCAGTAGTATGCAAGCGGGATACGGGCAGTTCTTC
TRBD1,NA,TRBJ1-5,TRBV2,CASRVGTAVSNQPQHF,TGTGCCAGCAGGGTAGGGACAGCGGTAAGCAATCAGCCCCAGCATTTT
NA,few,TRBJ2-5,TRBV28,CASRRETRWTSQETQYF,TGTGCCAGCAGGAGGGAGACTAGATGGACTTCCCAAGAGACCCAGTACTTC
NA,few,TRBJ2-6,TRBV7-9,CASSSEAGANVLTF,TGTGCCAGCAGCTCAGAAGCTGGGGCCAACGTCCTGACTTTC
NA,NA,TRBJ1-5,TRBV7-9,CSSSLARFDSNQPQHF,TGTTCCAGCAGCTTAGCTCGGTTTGATAGCAATCAGCCCCAGCATTTT
NA,NA,TRBJ2-1,TRBV9,CASSPTGVVAYNEQFF,TGTGCCAGCAGCCCCACCGGGGTTGTGGCTTACAATGAGCAGTTCTTC
TRBD2,NA,TRBJ2-7,TRBV30,CAWSLRREGEQYF,TGTGCCTGGAGTCTTCGGCGGGAGGGCGAGCAGTACTTC
NA,NA,TRBJ2-5,TRBV9,CASSPLGGPQETQYF,TGTGCCAGCAGCCCTTTGGGGGGTCCCCAAGAGACCCAGTACTTC
NA,few,TRBJ2-6,TRBV27,CASSRSGISGANVLTF,TGTGCCAGCAGTAGATCAGGAATCTCTGGGGCCAACGTCCTGACTTTC
NA,NA,TRBJ1-2,TRBV5-6,CASSPGVGGYTF,TGTGCCAGCAGCCCAGGGGTGGGCGGCTACACCTTC
NA,NA,TRBJ2-7,TRBV29-1,CSVGSEYGAYEQYF,TGCAGCGTTGGGTCGGAATACGGGGCCTACGAGCAGTACTTC
NA,NA,TRBJ1-6,TRBV30,CAWSTGQNSPLHF,TGTGCCTGGAGCACAGGGCAGAATTCACCCCTCCACTTT
NA,NA,TRBJ2-7,TRBV6-5,CASSRDFKSYEQYF,TGTGCCAGCAGCCGGGACTTTAAATCCTACGAGCAGTACTTC
NA,NA,TRBJ2-7,TRBV28,CASSPVGPYEQYF,TGTGCCAGCAGCCCCGTGGGGCCCTACGAGCAGTACTTC
TRBD1,NA,TRBJ1-1,TRBV5-4,CASSFIGTGLGTEAFF,TGTGCCAGCAGCTTCATCGGGACAGGGTTGGGCACTGAAGCTTTCTTT
TRBD1,once,TRBJ2-7,TRBV6-4,CARRDRGRYEQYF,TGTGCCAGGAGGGACAGGGGAAGGTACGAGCAGTACTTC
NA,NA,TRBJ1-3,TRBV19,CASSRGHQTGNTIYF,TGTGCCAGTAGCCGTGGACATCAGACTGGAAACACCATATATTTT
NA,NA,TRBJ1-1,TRBV27,CASSFGGVNTEAFF,TGTGCCAGCAGTTTTGGGGGGGTGAACACTGAAGCTTTCTTT
NA,NA,TRBJ2-3,TRBV15,CATSRAGRLTDTQYF,TGTGCCACCAGCAGAGCAGGCAGGCTAACAGATACGCAGTATTTT
TRBD1,few,TRBJ2-7,TRBV5-6,CASSLIRDRGFHEQYF,TGTGCCAGCAGCTTGATTCGAGACAGGGGGTTCCACGAGCAGTACTTC
TRBD2,NA,TRBJ2-7,TRBV7-2,CASSRGGGSSYEQYF,TGTGCCAGCAGCCGGGGCGGCGGGAGTAGCTACGAGCAGTACTTC
NA,NA,TRBJ2-3,TRBV5-6,CASSLTTGGTDTQYF,TGTGCCAGCAGCTTAACTACCGGGGGCACAGATACGCAGTATTTT
NA,NA,TRBJ1-2,TRBV6-5,CASADSNYGYTF,TGTGCCAGCGCTGACAGCAACTATGGCTACACCTTC
NA,NA,TRBJ2-1,TRBV28,CASSSSPRGEQFF,TGTGCCAGCAGCTCCAGTCCCCGGGGGGAGCAGTTCTTC